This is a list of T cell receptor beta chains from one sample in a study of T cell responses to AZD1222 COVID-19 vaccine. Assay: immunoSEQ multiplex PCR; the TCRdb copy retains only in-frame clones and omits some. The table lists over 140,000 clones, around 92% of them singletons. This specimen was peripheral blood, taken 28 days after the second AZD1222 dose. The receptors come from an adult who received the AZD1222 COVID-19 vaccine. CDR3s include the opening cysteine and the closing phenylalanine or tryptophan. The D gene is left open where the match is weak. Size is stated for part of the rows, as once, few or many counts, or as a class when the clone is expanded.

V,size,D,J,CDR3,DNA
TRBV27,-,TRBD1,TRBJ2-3,CASSPGQGGDTQYF,TGTGCCAGCAGCCCCGGACAGGGGGGAGATACGCAGTATTTT
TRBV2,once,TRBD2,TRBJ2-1,CASSGGLAGGPYNEQFF,TGTGCCAGCAGTGGGGGACTAGCGGGAGGACCCTACAATGAGCAGTTCTTC
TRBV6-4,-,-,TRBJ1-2,CARQDTRGDGYTF,TGTGCCAGGCAGGACACTAGGGGGGATGGCTACACCTTC
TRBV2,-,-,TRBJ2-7,CASKGTSYEQYF,TGTGCCAGCAAAGGGACAAGTTACGAGCAGTACTTC
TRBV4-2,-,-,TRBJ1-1,CASSQEVAVNTEAFF,TGTGCCAGCAGCCAAGAGGTCGCTGTGAACACTGAAGCTTTCTTT
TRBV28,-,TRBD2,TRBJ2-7,CATTPGTSGRGEQYF,TGTGCCACCACCCCCGGGACTAGCGGGAGGGGGGAGCAGTACTTC
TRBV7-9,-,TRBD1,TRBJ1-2,CASSLGGGDGYTF,TGTGCCAGCAGCCTCGGAGGGGGCGATGGCTACACCTTC
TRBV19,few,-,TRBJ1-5,CASSRRVQQNDARFNQPQHF,TGTGCCAGTAGTAGAAGAGTTCAGCAAAATGACGCGCGGTTCAATCAGCCCCAGCATTTT
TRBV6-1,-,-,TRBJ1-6,CASSSQGHYNSPLHF,TGTGCCAGCAGTTCGCAGGGGCACTATAATTCACCCCTCCACTTT
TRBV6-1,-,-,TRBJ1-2,CASSEEKVRGYTF,TGTGCCAGCAGTGAAGAAAAGGTACGGGGCTACACCTTC
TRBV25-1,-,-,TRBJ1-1,CASSEYGGGAFF,TGTGCCAGCAGTGAATATGGGGGTGGAGCTTTCTTT
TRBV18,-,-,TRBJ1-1,CASSPLDLANTEAFF,TGTGCCAGCTCACCCCTGGACTTGGCGAACACTGAAGCTTTCTTT
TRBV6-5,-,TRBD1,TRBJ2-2,CASRSQGTFTGELFF,TGTGCCAGCAGATCACAGGGGACATTCACCGGGGAGCTGTTTTTT
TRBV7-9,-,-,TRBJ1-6,CASSLGRARALHF,TGTGCCAGCAGCTTAGGGCGGGCGAGGGCCCTCCACTTT
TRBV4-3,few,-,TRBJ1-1,CASSQGDLNTEAFF,TGCGCCAGCAGCCAAGGGGACCTGAACACTGAAGCTTTCTTT
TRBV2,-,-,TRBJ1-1,CASSTGSVTEAFF,TGTGCCAGCAGCACAGGGAGTGTAACTGAAGCTTTCTTT
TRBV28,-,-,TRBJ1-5,CASSLIGGNQPQHF,TGTGCCAGCAGTTTAATAGGGGGCAATCAGCCCCAGCATTTT
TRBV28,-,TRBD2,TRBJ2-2,CASRVISGWSTGELFF,TGTGCCAGCAGAGTTATTAGCGGGTGGTCTACCGGGGAGCTGTTTTTT
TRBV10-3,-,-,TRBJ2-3,CAISELGPDTQYF,TGTGCCATCAGTGAGCTGGGCCCAGATACGCAGTATTTT
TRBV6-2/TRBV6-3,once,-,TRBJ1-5,CASSYPTGTSTNQPQHF,TGTGCCAGCAGTTACCCAACCGGGACATCTACCAATCAGCCCCAGCATTTT
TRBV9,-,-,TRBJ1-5,CASSVGPDADPQHF,TGTGCCAGCAGCGTTGGGCCAGATGCTGACCCCCAGCATTTT
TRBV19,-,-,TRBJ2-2,CASSIFLGAVNPNTGELFF,TGTGCCAGTAGTATCTTTCTGGGAGCCGTAAACCCGAACACCGGGGAGCTGTTTTTT
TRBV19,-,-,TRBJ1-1,CASSMGNTEAFF,TGTGCCAGTAGTATGGGGAACACTGAAGCTTTCTTT
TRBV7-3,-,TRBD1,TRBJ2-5,CASSPRDSRETQYF,TGTGCCAGCAGCCCGAGGGACAGTCGGGAGACCCAGTACTTC